This is a list of T cell receptor beta chains from one sample in a study. MiXCR was run by TCRdb on the RT-PCR reads, yielding one entry per CDR3 protein. Of 650,000 to 800,000 distinct CDR3 sequences listed, 14% are singletons. Source material: memory CD4+ T cells from blood. All receptors derive from a female donor in good health, serving as a healthy control. The CDR3 runs from the conserved cysteine through the conserved F or W. Fields, in order: V gene, J gene, D gene, clone size, CDR3 protein, CDR3 DNA. The D gene is left open where the match is weak. Clone size is shown for a subset of rows, as once, few, many or a class of expanded clone.

v_gene: TRBV4-1
j_gene: TRBJ1-5
d_gene: TRBD1
abundance: few
CDR3aa: CASSQDPHRGLSNQPQHF
CDR3nt: TGCGCCAGCAGCCAAGATCCCCACAGGGGGCTTAGCAATCAGCCCCAGCATTTT

v_gene: TRBV6-2/TRBV6-3
j_gene: TRBJ2-7
d_gene: TRBD2
abundance: -
CDR3aa: CASSPTSGIYEQYF
CDR3nt: TGTGCCAGCAGCCCCACTAGCGGGATCTACGAGCAGTACTTC

v_gene: TRBV20-1
j_gene: TRBJ2-7
d_gene: TRBD2
abundance: -
CDR3aa: CSARPGGRYEQYF
CDR3nt: TGCAGTGCCAGGCCCGGGGGGAGATACGAGCAGTACTTC

v_gene: TRBV20-1
j_gene: TRBJ2-5
d_gene: TRBD1
abundance: many
CDR3aa: CSGQGWETQYF
CDR3nt: TGCAGTGGACAGGGGTGGGAGACCCAGTACTTC

v_gene: TRBV11-2
j_gene: TRBJ2-7
d_gene: -
abundance: many
CDR3aa: CASSSNREYEQYF
CDR3nt: TGTGCCAGCAGCTCAAACAGGGAATACGAGCAGTACTTC

v_gene: TRBV4-3
j_gene: TRBJ1-4
d_gene: -
abundance: many
CDR3aa: CASSQDLGQGYQKLFF
CDR3nt: TGCGCCAGCAGCCAAGATCTCGGGCAGGGGTATCAAAAACTGTTTTTT

v_gene: TRBV12-3/TRBV12-4
j_gene: TRBJ1-1
d_gene: TRBD1
abundance: many
CDR3aa: CASSPDRGVDTEAFF
CDR3nt: TGTGCCAGCAGTCCCGACAGGGGGGTGGACACTGAAGCTTTCTTT

v_gene: TRBV9
j_gene: TRBJ1-2
d_gene: -
abundance: few
CDR3aa: CASSSGDSRYTF
CDR3nt: TGTGCCAGCAGCTCGGGTGACAGCCGCTACACCTTC

v_gene: TRBV5-4
j_gene: TRBJ2-1
d_gene: TRBD2
abundance: -
CDR3aa: CASSLSTGTIYSEQFF
CDR3nt: TGTGCCAGCAGCTTGAGTACCGGGACTATCTATAGTGAGCAGTTCTTC

v_gene: TRBV9
j_gene: TRBJ2-1
d_gene: TRBD2
abundance: few
CDR3aa: CASSVAQGGASYNEQFF
CDR3nt: TGTGCCAGCAGCGTAGCGCAGGGAGGGGCGTCCTACAATGAGCAGTTCTTC

v_gene: TRBV4-1
j_gene: TRBJ1-6
d_gene: TRBD1
abundance: many
CDR3aa: CASSRGQGSHNSPLHF
CDR3nt: TGCGCCAGCAGCCGCGGACAGGGTAGTCATAATTCACCCCTCCACTTT

v_gene: TRBV12-3/TRBV12-4
j_gene: TRBJ2-7
d_gene: -
abundance: -
CDR3aa: CASLDAASSYEQYF
CDR3nt: TGTGCCAGCCTTGACGCGGCCAGCTCCTACGAGCAGTACTTC

v_gene: TRBV20-1
j_gene: TRBJ1-2
d_gene: TRBD1
abundance: -
CDR3aa: CSAREQGVGYGYTF
CDR3nt: TGCAGTGCTAGAGAACAGGGGGTGGGCTATGGCTACACCTTC

v_gene: TRBV2
j_gene: TRBJ2-3
d_gene: -
abundance: once
CDR3aa: CASTIRRGTSDTQYF
CDR3nt: TGTGCCAGCACCATAAGGAGGGGAACTTCAGATACGCAGTATTTT

v_gene: TRBV3-1
j_gene: TRBJ2-7
d_gene: TRBD2
abundance: -
CDR3aa: CASSQASGGAKNEQYF
CDR3nt: TGTGCCAGCAGCCAAGCCTCGGGGGGGGCCAAGAACGAGCAGTACTTC

v_gene: TRBV7-2
j_gene: TRBJ1-6
d_gene: TRBD1
abundance: -
CDR3aa: CASSPQQGGNSPLHF
CDR3nt: TGTGCCAGCAGCCCCCAACAGGGGGGTAATTCACCCCTCCACTTT

v_gene: TRBV4-3
j_gene: TRBJ2-1
d_gene: TRBD2
abundance: many
CDR3aa: CASSLRGDNEQFF
CDR3nt: TGCGCCAGCAGCCTGCGGGGGGACAATGAGCAGTTCTTC

v_gene: TRBV7-2
j_gene: TRBJ2-7
d_gene: TRBD1
abundance: few
CDR3aa: CASSLNRRGLDEQYF
CDR3nt: TGTGCCAGCAGCTTAAATCGCAGGGGGCTTGACGAGCAGTACTTC

v_gene: TRBV18
j_gene: TRBJ2-7
d_gene: TRBD1
abundance: -
CDR3aa: CASSPGDRDRGQEQYF
CDR3nt: TGTGCCAGCTCACCAGGAGACCGGGACAGGGGGCAGGAGCAGTACTTC

v_gene: TRBV20-1
j_gene: TRBJ1-3
d_gene: TRBD1
abundance: many
CDR3aa: CSATGTERTGNTIYF
CDR3nt: TGCAGTGCTACCGGGACAGAACGGACTGGAAACACCATATATTTT

v_gene: TRBV20-1
j_gene: TRBJ2-3
d_gene: TRBD2
abundance: few
CDR3aa: CSARATGRDSWYF
CDR3nt: TGCAGTGCTAGAGCCACGGGGAGGGATAGTTGGTATTTT

v_gene: TRBV20-1
j_gene: TRBJ1-4
d_gene: TRBD1
abundance: -
CDR3aa: CSARKGARSNEKLFF
CDR3nt: TGCAGTGCTAGAAAGGGGGCGAGAAGTAATGAAAAACTGTTTTTT

v_gene: TRBV15
j_gene: TRBJ2-7
d_gene: TRBD2
abundance: many
CDR3aa: CATSRDPGLAQYF
CDR3nt: TGTGCCACCAGCAGGGACCCCGGACTAGCACAGTACTTC

v_gene: TRBV7-3
j_gene: TRBJ2-5
d_gene: -
abundance: few
CDR3aa: CASSLMGGVQETQYF
CDR3nt: TGTGCCAGCAGCTTAATGGGGGGTGTCCAAGAGACCCAGTACTTC

v_gene: TRBV6-1
j_gene: TRBJ1-1
d_gene: TRBD1
abundance: few
CDR3aa: CASSGRQGRKAEAFF
CDR3nt: TGTGCCAGCAGTGGAAGACAGGGAAGAAAGGCTGAAGCTTTCTTT

v_gene: TRBV6-5
j_gene: TRBJ1-4
d_gene: -
abundance: -
CDR3aa: CASKRERREKLFF
CDR3nt: TGTGCCAGCAAAAGGGAACGAAGAGAAAAACTGTTTTTT